This T cell receptor beta chain was recorded in a study of regulatory T cells in long-lasting Graves disease (dated by TCRdb to the early 2020s). A note on the overall study: In the newly diagnosed Graves' disease group, patients had been taking antithyroid drugs for less than 3 months. Persistent Graves' disease patients were compared with newly diagnosed Graves' disease patients by peripheral blood TCR sequencing and RNA sequencing. The study took place in China and was registered as a clinical trial. A total of around 35 samples underwent TCR sequencing, from about 13 patients with persistent Graves' disease and roughly 20 patients with newly diagnosed Graves' disease. Broad study findings and their caveats: Preferential use of TRBV28, TRBJ1-2 and TRBJ2-5 was observed in persistent disease, whereas TRBV20-1 and TRBJ2-1 were favored in newly diagnosed disease. The small sample size was acknowledged by the authors as a limitation that may reduce accuracy. Compared with newly diagnosed patients, patients with persistent Graves' disease had lower TCR Shannon entropy and fewer highly expanded clones, which suggests clonal expansion. Because the primary lesion, thyroid tissue, could not be accessed, the study looked at peripheral blood alone. Sequencing and analysis were limited to the TCR beta chain. Patients with persistent disease shared more public clonotypes (about 2,900) than newly diagnosed patients did (more than 900).

The time point tag for this specimen amounts to: newly diagnosed GD, antithyroid drugs for less than 3 months. For both TCR sequencing and RNA sequencing, RNA was extracted from PBMCs in TRIzol. The diagnosis of Graves' disease was made according to American Thyroid Association guidelines. Recruitment of patients was carried out at an endocrinology department in Xi'an, China. Each patient gave roughly 8.4 milliliters of peripheral blood, collected in an EDTA anticoagulant tube. Ficoll Paque Plus density gradient separation was used to isolate PBMCs, and no further T cell sorting was done. An Agilent 2100 Bioanalyzer and agarose gel were used to check RNA quality, while a NanoDrop 2000 measured RNA concentration. This clonotype has at least ten counts. Its specific antigen is unknown. Per-base qualities were not stored, and no clone one base away is much larger. Receptor amplification or capture employed multiplex PCR. The sequencer was an Illumina HiSeq 4000. To build TCR beta libraries, CDR3 regions were amplified by Arm-PCR using iRepertoire HTBI primers. Gel purification was performed on PCR products prior to sequencing. Turning to the authors' computational methods: Gene usage analysis of CDR3 amino acid clonotypes used the 55 to 65 TRBV and about 15 TRBJ segments found across samples. COPE and FqMerger were used to merge filtered high-quality paired reads into contigs. BLAST was used to align contigs to IMGT TRBV, TRBD and TRBJ reference genes, and CDR3 was defined according to IMGT. Any clonotype with a frequency above 0.1% was classified as a highly expanded clone. Shannon entropy served as the measure of repertoire diversity, while the Gini coefficient captured V-J evenness. A clonotype found in more than one individual was treated as public. TCRdb reprocessed the public reads (quality trimming at Q25 with fastp, clone calling with MiXCR) and kept in-frame beta chains. Entries that share a CDR3 protein sequence are merged under the most common genes and DNA. TCRdb, not the original authors, processed these V and J calls. This sample holds hundreds of thousands of distinct CDR3 sequences; around 17% were observed only once. Of the sample, more than 15% is held by the ten largest clones.

V is clipped by 5 bases and J by 6 bases, and the sequence between their germline boundaries is 13 bases long. Per the germline V gene, SGHAT is the CDR1 and FQNNGV is the CDR2. The CDR3 runs 14 amino acids, cysteine and phenylalanine included. Left in the record is the CDR3 DNA by itself, 42 bases read in frame from the first base. These same records also appear under a second study, on T cells in Graves' hyperthyroidism and ophthalmopathy. As that second paper reports: A patient counted as having stable Graves' hyperthyroidism if no progression to ophthalmopathy occurred over 18 months of follow-up. Hyperthyroidism patients were newly diagnosed, had a disease duration of under 2 months, and were aged 18 to 65 years. Any patient with an uncontrolled infection, another autoimmune disease, pregnancy or lactation was excluded. Clinical symptoms, serum thyroxine and TRAb, thyroid ultrasound, and orbital computed tomography formed the basis for the diagnoses. A first-round RT-PCR of the TCR CDR3 used the HTBI primer set with the Qiagen OneStep RT-PCR kit. Most expanded thyroid clonotypes (frequency above 0.001) were also detected in blood, a finding suggesting that blood repertoires may reflect thyroid immune responses. Ophthalmopathy was separated from stable hyperthyroidism by a 13 V-J signature model, with around 90% sensitivity and about 81% specificity obtained in cross-validation and 80%/75% obtained in testing. During validation, the model predicted progression to ophthalmopathy a median of around six months ahead of onset, with approximately 70% sensitivity and 72.22% specificity. TCR V-J signatures able to tell the groups apart were searched for in a discovery cohort of about a hundred patients, of whom over 40 had Graves' ophthalmopathy and some 60 had stable Graves' hyperthyroidism. Prospective prediction of ophthalmopathy was tested in an independent validation cohort of fewer than 20 hyperthyroidism patients and some 17 patients who later progressed to ophthalmopathy. The approximately 95 discovery patients were divided at random into training and test sets in a 7:3 ratio. In about 6 Graves' hyperthyroidism patients, the study also compared T-cell repertoires from thyroid tissue with T-cell repertoires from blood. Following sampling, methimazole starting at 30 mg daily was given to hyperthyroidism patients, and high-dose intravenous methylprednisolone was given to ophthalmopathy patients. Libraries were constructed in a second round of multiplex PCR, after which size selection and purification were carried out. The libraries were sequenced on an Illumina HiSeq2000 using paired-end 100 bp reads. SOAPnuke was used to process the raw data, throwing out any read that contained adapters or uncalled bases, had a mean Phred below 15, or lacked an exact constant-primer or identifier match. High-quality paired reads were merged with COPE v1.2.5, and unique nucleotide sequences were defined as clonotypes. MiTCR v1.1 was used to align the clonotypes against IMGT TRBV, TRBD and TRBJ reference segments. Only V-J combinations with frequency above 0.0001, covering about 99% of repertoires, were analysed. The TCS score was defined as F50 (clonal expansion) divided by E x V (chaos), with BLOSUM62-based TCRdist calculated between CDR3 peptides within each V-J. Welch's t-statistics and random forest reduced just over 500 V-J features to 10 to 15, which were used in a naive Bayes classifier (R e1071). Sample size was not statistically predetermined, and investigators were not blinded to group allocation. The paper describes TCR Vbeta CDR3 sequencing of 135 peripheral blood samples, made up of about 40 ophthalmopathy patients, approximately 76 hyperthyroidism patients and 17 progressor patients.

The rearrangement combines TRBV11-2 with TRBJ2-2; TRBD1 might be the D gene, on 6 matching bases. The sample consisted of peripheral blood mononuclear cells (PBMCs), taken at new diagnosis, from a patient treated with antithyroid drugs. This TCR was sampled from a woman aged 25 to 39 with Graves disease. Donor details come from another sample of the same person, matched by shared clones. The CDR3 sequence is CASSPRTVPGELFF. The DNA sequence is given as TGTGCCAGCAGCCCCCGGACAGTCCCCGGGGAGCTGTTTTTT. Extended through the reference TRBV11-2 and TRBJ2-2 proteins, this CDR3 yields the full variable domain: EAGVAQSPRYKIIEKRQSVAFWCNPISGHATLYWYQQILGQGPKLLIQFQNNGVVDDSQLPKDRFSAERLKGVDSTLKIQPAKLEDSAVYLCASSPRTVPGELFFGEGSRLTVL.